The table lists the clone carrying this T cell receptor (beta chain) with a few counts. Methods used by the authors: The assay estimated nucleated cells by amplifying reference gene primers. This table comes from immunoSEQ multiplex PCR, and its TCRdb copy is limited to in-frame clones, with some not included. V, J and clone size derive from that table, while D and trimming were established from the DNA sequence. In the table there are 250,000 to 300,000 clones, 65% to 90% of which are singletons. This entry belongs to a study of blood T cell repertoires in COVID-19. About the research overall: Sample material is recorded as cDNA or gDNA derived from T cells, B-cell-depleted T cells, or PBMCs.

With 6 bases removed from V and 0 bases from J, the gap between germline ends came to 13 bases. The CDR3 sequence is 15 residues long. Germline CDR1 reads KGHSH; CDR2 reads LQKENI. This receptor was taken from a woman aged 55-69 years with active or convalescent COVID-19. The specimen sequenced was peripheral blood. The chain links TRBV18 to TRBJ2-3; D is undetermined. The CDR3: CASSRQPGSTDTQYF. As DNA, the CDR3 is TGTGCCAGCTCGCGCCAACCAGGTAGCACAGATACGCAGTATTTT.